Below, one T cell receptor (beta chain) is given with its context. In the PCR, 60 Vbeta and 13 Jbeta primers were used. Sequencing used immunoSEQ multiplex PCR; TCRdb keeps in-frame clones, though not all of them. The table includes 80,000 or so clones, under 70% detected once. This entry belongs to a study of cytomegalovirus exposure and HLA in healthy donors. Source material: PBMCs. The clonotype was recovered from a woman between 50 and 59 years old in good health and CMV-seropositive.

This CDR3 reads CASSLDAEGDNEQFF. The DNA of the CDR3 is TGCGCCAGCAGCCTTGATGCAGAGGGGGACAATGAGCAGTTCTTC. The chain recombines TRBV23-1 with TRBJ2-1, with D possibly matching TRBD1 (6 bases). TRBV23-1 is labeled an ORF, and its function is uncertain. The CDR3 consists of 15 residues. The V and J ends lost 6 bases and 5 bases respectively, with 17 bases between them.